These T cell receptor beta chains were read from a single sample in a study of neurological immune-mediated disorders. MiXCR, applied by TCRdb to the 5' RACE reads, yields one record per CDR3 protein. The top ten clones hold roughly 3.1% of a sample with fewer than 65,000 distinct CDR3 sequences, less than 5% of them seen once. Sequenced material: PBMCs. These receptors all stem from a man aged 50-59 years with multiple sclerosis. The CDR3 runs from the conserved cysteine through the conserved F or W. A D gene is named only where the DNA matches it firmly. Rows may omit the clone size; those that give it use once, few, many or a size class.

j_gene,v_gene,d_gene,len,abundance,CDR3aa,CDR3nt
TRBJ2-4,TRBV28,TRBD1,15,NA,CASTRQGAAKNIQYF,TGTGCCAGCACCCGACAGGGGGCAGCCAAAAACATTCAGTACTTC
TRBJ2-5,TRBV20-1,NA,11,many,CSASGGWTQYF,TGCAGTGCTAGTGGGGGGTGGACCCAGTACTTC
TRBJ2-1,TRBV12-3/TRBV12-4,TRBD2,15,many,CASSFRGGGYNEQFF,TGTGCCAGCAGTTTCCGCGGGGGGGGCTACAATGAGCAGTTCTTC
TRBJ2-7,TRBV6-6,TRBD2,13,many,CASSYGEGYEQYF,TGTGCCAGCAGTTACGGGGAGGGCTACGAGCAGTACTTC
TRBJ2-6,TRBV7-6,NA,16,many,CATTGTVPSGANVLTF,TGTGCCACAACCGGGACGGTACCCTCTGGGGCCAACGTCCTGACTTTC
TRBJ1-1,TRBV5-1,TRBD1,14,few,CASRSTGLNTEAFF,TGCGCCAGCAGGTCGACAGGGTTGAACACTGAAGCTTTCTTT
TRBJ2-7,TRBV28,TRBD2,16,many,CASSSPRVAGGDEQYF,TGTGCCAGCAGTTCCCCAAGGGTAGCGGGAGGGGACGAGCAGTACTTC
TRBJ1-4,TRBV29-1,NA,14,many,CSVGAEGPNEKLFF,TGCAGCGTTGGCGCGGAGGGGCCTAATGAAAAACTGTTTTTT
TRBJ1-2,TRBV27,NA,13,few,CASSFGGMAGYTF,TGTGCCAGCAGTTTTGGAGGGATGGCTGGCTACACCTTC
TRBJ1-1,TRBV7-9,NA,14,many,CASSLEQGNTEAFF,TGTGCCAGCAGCTTAGAACAGGGGAACACTGAAGCTTTCTTT
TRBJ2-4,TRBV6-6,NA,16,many,CASSYSQGTAKNIQYF,TGTGCCAGCAGTTACTCCCAGGGTACGGCCAAAAACATTCAGTACTTC
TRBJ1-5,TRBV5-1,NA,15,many,CASSPLGGERQPQHF,TGCGCCAGCAGCCCCCTCGGGGGGGAGCGTCAGCCCCAGCATTTT
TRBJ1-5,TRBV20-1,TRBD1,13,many,CSAGGQGYQPQNF,TGCAGTGCTGGGGGACAGGGGTATCAGCCCCAGAATTTT
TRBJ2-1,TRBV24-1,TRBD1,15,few,CATSKTGGEGNEQFF,TGTGCCACCAGCAAGACAGGGGGCGAGGGCAATGAGCAGTTCTTC
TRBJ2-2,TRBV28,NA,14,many,CASSRGPKAGELFF,TGTGCCAGCAGTCGCGGCCCCAAGGCCGGGGAGCTGTTTTTT
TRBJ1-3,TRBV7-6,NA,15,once,CASSTSDRPLNTIYF,TGTGCCAGCAGCACATCGGACAGACCTCTAAACACCATATATTTT
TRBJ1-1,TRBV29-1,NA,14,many,CSAALGAENTEAFF,TGCAGCGCCGCACTGGGGGCGGAGAACACTGAAGCTTTCTTT
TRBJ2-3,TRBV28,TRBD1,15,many,CASSVGQGATDTQYF,TGTGCCAGCAGTGTCGGACAGGGGGCAACAGATACGCAGTATTTT
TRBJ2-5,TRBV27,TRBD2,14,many,CASSLLAGAKTQYF,TGTGCCAGCAGTTTACTAGCGGGGGCTAAGACCCAGTACTTC
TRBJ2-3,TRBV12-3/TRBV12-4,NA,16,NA,CASSIPGVYSTDTQYF,TGTGCCAGCAGTATCCCGGGAGTCTATAGCACAGATACGCAGTATTTT
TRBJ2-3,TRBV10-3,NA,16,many,CAISTTIAASTDTQYF,TGTGCCATCAGTACTACCATAGCAGCTAGCACAGATACGCAGTATTTT
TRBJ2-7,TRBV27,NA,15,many,CASSLKGGQGYEQYF,TGTGCCAGCAGTTTAAAGGGGGGGCAGGGCTACGAGCAGTACTTC
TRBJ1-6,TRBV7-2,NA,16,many,CASSFGRVNLNSPLHF,TGTGCCAGCAGCTTTGGTCGGGTGAACCTTAATTCACCCCTCCACTTT
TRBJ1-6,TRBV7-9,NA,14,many,CASSFEGGESPLHF,TGTGCCAGCAGCTTTGAAGGGGGGGAATCACCCCTCCACTTT
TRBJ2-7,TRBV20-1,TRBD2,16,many,CSASGGTSGSNYEQYF,TGCAGTGCTAGCGGAGGGACTAGCGGGAGTAACTACGAGCAGTACTTC
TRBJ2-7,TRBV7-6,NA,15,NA,CASSLSGGLSYEQYF,TGTGCCAGCAGCTTATCAGGGGGACTCTCGTACGAGCAGTACTTC
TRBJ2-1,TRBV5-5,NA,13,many,CASSLTSYNEQFF,TGTGCCAGCAGCTTGACGAGCTACAATGAGCAGTTCTTC
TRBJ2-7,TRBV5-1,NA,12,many,CASSPGSGEQYF,TGCGCCAGCAGCCCCGGATCCGGCGAGCAGTACTTC
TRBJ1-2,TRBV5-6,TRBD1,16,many,CASSLVGDRGNYGYTF,TGTGCCAGCAGCTTGGTAGGGGACAGGGGGAACTATGGCTACACCTTC
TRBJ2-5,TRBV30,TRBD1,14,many,CAWSLDRGSETQYF,TGTGCCTGGAGTTTGGACAGGGGATCCGAGACCCAGTACTTC
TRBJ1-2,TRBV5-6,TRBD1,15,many,CASSIGQGVLYGYTF,TGTGCCAGCAGCATCGGACAGGGAGTCCTCTATGGCTACACCTTC
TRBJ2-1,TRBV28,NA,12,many,CASRQTDNEQFF,TGTGCCAGCAGGCAGACGGACAATGAGCAGTTCTTC
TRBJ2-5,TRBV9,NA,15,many,CASSVDTGVIETQYF,TGTGCCAGCAGCGTAGACACGGGAGTAATCGAGACCCAGTACTTC
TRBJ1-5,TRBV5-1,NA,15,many,CASSLRDPSQEPQHF,TGCGCCAGCAGCCTCCGGGACCCCAGCCAGGAGCCCCAGCATTTT
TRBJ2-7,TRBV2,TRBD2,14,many,CASTLGGGLGEQYF,TGTGCCAGCACCCTGGGCGGAGGACTAGGGGAGCAGTACTTC
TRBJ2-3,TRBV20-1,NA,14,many,CSARRTSMLDTQYF,TGCAGTGCTAGAAGGACCTCAATGCTGGATACGCAGTATTTT
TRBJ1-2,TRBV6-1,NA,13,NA,CASSAAANYGYTF,TGTGCCAGCAGTGCGGCAGCCAACTATGGCTACACCTTC
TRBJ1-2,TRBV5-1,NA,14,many,CASSLATGSSGYTF,TGCGCCAGCAGCTTGGCTACGGGCTCTAGCGGCTACACCTTC
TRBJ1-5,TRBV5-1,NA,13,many,CASSRTGDQPQHF,TGCGCCAGCAGCCGAACAGGTGATCAGCCCCAGCATTTT
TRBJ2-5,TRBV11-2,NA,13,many,CASSYGRGQSQYF,TGTGCCAGCAGCTACGGGCGGGGGCAGTCCCAGTACTTC
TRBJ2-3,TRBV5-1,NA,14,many,CASTFGTASDTQYF,TGCGCCAGCACCTTTGGGACCGCGTCAGATACGCAGTATTTT
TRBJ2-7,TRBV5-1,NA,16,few,CASSRLGKGPPYEQYF,TGCGCCAGCAGCAGATTGGGTAAGGGCCCGCCCTACGAGCAGTACTTC
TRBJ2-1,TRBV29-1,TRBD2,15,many,CSVEAGRGTYNEQFF,TGCAGCGTTGAAGCCGGGAGGGGAACCTACAATGAGCAGTTCTTC
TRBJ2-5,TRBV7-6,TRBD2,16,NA,CASSSGLAGVSETQYF,TGTGCCAGCAGCTCCGGACTAGCGGGAGTTTCCGAGACCCAGTACTTC
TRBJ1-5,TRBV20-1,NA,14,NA,CSAYPGHGNQPQNF,TGCAGTGCTTATCCGGGACATGGAAATCAGCCCCAGAATTTT